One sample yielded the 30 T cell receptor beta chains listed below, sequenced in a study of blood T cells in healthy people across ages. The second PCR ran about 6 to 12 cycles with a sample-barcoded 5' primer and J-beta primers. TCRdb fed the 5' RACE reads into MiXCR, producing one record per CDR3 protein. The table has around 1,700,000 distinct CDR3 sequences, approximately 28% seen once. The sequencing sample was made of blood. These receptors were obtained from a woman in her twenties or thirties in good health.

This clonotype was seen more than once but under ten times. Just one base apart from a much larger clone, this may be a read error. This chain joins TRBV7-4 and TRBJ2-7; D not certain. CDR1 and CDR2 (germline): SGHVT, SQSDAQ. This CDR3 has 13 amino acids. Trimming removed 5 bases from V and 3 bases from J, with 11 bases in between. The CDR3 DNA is TGTGCCAGCAGCCCTACGAAGTGCTACGAGCAGTACTTC. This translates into CASSPTKCYEQYF.

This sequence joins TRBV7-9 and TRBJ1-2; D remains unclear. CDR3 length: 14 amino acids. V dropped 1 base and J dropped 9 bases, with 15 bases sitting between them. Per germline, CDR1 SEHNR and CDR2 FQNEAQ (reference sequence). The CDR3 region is CASSLGNEFLSYTF. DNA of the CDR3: TGTGCCAGCAGCTTAGGGAACGAATTCCTGAGCTACACCTTC. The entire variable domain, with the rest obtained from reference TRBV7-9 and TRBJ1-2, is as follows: DTGVSQNPRHKITKRGQNVTFRCDPISEHNRLYWYRQTLGQGPEFLTYFQNEAQLEKSRLLSDRFSAERPKGSFSTLEIQRTEQGDSAMYLCASSLGNEFLSYTFGSGTRLTVV.

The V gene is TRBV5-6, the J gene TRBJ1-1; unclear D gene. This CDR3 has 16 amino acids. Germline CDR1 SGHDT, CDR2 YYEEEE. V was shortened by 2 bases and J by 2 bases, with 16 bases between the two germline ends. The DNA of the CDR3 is TGTGCCAGCAGCTTTACGAATTGGGGATTAAACACTGAAGCTTTCTTT. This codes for CASSFTNWGLNTEAFF.

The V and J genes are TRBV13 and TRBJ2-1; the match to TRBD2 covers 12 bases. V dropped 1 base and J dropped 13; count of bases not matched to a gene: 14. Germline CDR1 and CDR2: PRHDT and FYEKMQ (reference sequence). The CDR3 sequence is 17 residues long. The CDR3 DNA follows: TGTGCCAGCAGCTTAGTCGGACTAGCGGGGTTAGGGGAGACCCAGTTCTTC. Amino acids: CASSLVGLAGLGETQFF.

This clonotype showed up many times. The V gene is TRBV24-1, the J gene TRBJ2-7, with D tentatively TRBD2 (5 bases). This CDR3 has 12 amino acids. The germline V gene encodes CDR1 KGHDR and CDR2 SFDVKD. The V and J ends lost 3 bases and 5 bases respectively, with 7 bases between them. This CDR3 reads CATSDIANEQYF. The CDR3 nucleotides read TGTGCCACCAGTGATATAGCGAACGAGCAGTACTTC.

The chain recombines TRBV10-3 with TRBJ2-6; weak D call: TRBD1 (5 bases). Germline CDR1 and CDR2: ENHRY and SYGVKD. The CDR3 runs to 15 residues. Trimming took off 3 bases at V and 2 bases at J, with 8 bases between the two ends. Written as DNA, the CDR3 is TGTGCCATCAGTGAAGGGGAAGCTGGGGCCAACGTCCTGACTTTC. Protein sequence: CAISEGEAGANVLTF.

CDR3 in amino acids: CASSHERLAKNIQYF. Written as DNA, the CDR3 is TGTGCCAGCAGCCACGAGAGACTAGCCAAAAACATTCAGTACTTC. V usage is TRBV7-9 and J usage is TRBJ2-4, with D uncertain. CDR1 SEHNR and CDR2 FQNEAQ come from the germline V gene (reference sequence). Trimming took off 5 bases at V and 0 bases at J, with 11 bases between the two ends. The length of the CDR3 is 15 residues.

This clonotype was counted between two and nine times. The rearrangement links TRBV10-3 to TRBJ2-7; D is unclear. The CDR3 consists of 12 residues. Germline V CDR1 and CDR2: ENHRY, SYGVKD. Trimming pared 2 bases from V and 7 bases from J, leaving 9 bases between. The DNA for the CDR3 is TGTGCCATCAGTGAGATAGGCTCGGAGCAGTACTTC. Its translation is CAISEIGSEQYF.

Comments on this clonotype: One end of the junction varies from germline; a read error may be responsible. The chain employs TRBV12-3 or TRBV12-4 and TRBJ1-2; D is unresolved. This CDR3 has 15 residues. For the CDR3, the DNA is TGTGTCAGCAGCCCAGGCGTGGGGATAGGCTATGGCTACACCTTC. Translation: CVSSPGVGIGYGYTF.

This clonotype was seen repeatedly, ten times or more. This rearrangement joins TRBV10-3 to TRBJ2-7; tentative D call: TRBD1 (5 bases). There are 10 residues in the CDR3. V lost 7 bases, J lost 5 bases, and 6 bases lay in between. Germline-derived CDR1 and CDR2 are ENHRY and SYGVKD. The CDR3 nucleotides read TGTGCCATCAAAGGGGACGAGCAGTACTTC. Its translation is CAIKGDEQYF.

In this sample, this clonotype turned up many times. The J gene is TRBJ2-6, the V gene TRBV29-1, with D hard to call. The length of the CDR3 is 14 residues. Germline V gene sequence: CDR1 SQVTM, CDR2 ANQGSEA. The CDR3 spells CSPLTEPGANVLTF. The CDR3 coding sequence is TGCAGTCCTCTCACAGAGCCTGGGGCCAACGTCCTGACTTTC. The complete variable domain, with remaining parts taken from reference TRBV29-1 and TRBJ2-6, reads SAVISQKPSRDICQRGTSLTIQCQVDSQVTMMFWYRQQPGQSLTLIATANQGSEATYESGFVIDKFPISRPNLTFSTLTVSNMSPEDSSIYLCSPLTEPGANVLTFGAGSRLTVL.

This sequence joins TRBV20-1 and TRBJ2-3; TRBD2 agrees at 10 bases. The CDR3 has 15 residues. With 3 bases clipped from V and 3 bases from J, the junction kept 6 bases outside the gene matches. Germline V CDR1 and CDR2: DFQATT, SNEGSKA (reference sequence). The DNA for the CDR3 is TGCAGTGCTAGTTGGAGCGGGGGGGCTACAGATACGCAGTATTTT. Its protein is CSASWSGGATDTQYF.

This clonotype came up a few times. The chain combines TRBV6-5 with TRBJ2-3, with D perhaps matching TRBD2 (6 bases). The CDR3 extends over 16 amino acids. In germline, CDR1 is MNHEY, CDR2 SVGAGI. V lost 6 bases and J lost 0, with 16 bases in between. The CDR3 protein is CASSAGLAYSTDTQYF. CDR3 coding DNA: TGTGCCAGCAGCGCGGGGCTAGCTTATAGCACAGATACGCAGTATTTT.

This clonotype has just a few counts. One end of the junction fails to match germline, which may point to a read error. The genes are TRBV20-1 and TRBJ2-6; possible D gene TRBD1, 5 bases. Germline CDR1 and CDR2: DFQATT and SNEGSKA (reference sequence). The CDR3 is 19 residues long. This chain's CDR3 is CSAKEVVAAPLSGASVLTF. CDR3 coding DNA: TGCAGTGCTAAAGAGGTAGTGGCGGCGCCTCTCTCTGGGGCCAGCGTCCTGACTTTC.

CDR3 DNA sequence: TGTGCCAGCAGCTTCGCGGGGCTCTACAATGAGCAGTTCTTC. Encoded protein: CASSFAGLYNEQFF. V is TRBV7-2 and J is TRBJ2-1, with D perhaps TRBD2 (6 bases). Trimming removed 3 bases from V and 3 bases from J, with 9 bases in between. CDR1 is SGHTA, CDR2 FQGNSA, per germline. The CDR3 has 14 residues.

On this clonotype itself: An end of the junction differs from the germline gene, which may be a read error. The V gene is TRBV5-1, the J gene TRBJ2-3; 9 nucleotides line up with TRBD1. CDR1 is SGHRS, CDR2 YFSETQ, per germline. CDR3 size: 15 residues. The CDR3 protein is CASSLDRGEADTRYF. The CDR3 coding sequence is TGCGCCAGCAGCCTGGACAGGGGAGAGGCAGATACGCGGTATTTT.

CDR3 nucleotides: TGCGCCAGCAGCTTGGGGGACAGGGACGCCTATGGCTACACCTTC. Protein product: CASSLGDRDAYGYTF. V gene TRBV5-1 combines with J gene TRBJ1-2, with 9 bases aligning to TRBD1. This CDR3 has 15 amino acids. After removal of 0 bases from V and 4 bases from J, the junction contained 4 bases not matched to a gene. Germline V gene lookup returns CDR1 SGHRS and CDR2 YFSETQ.

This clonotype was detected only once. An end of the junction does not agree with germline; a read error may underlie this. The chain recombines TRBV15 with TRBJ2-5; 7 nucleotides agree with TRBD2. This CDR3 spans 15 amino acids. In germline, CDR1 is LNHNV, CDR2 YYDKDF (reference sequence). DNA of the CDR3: TGTGTCACCAGCAGTTCAGCGGGGACCCAGGGGACCCAGTACTTC. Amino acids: CVTSSSAGTQGTQYF.

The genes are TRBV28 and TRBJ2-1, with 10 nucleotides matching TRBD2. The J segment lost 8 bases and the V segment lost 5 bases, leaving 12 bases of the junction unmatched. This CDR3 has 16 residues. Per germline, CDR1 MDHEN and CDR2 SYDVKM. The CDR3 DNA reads TGTGCCAGCAGTACCCGGTTTAGCGGGGGGAGGGATGAGCAGTTCTTC. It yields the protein CASSTRFSGGRDEQFF. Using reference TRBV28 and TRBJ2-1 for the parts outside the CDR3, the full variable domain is DVKVTQSSRYLVKRTGEKVFLECVQDMDHENMFWYRQDPGLGLRLIYFSYDVKMKEKGDIPEGYSVSREKKERFSLILESASTNQTSMYLCASSTRFSGGRDEQFFGPGTRLTVL.

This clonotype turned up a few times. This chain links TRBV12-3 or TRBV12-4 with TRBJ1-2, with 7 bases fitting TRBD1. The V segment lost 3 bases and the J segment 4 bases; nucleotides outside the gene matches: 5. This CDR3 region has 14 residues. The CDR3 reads CASSFGTASYGYTF. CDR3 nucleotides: TGTGCCAGCAGTTTTGGGACAGCGAGCTATGGCTACACCTTC.

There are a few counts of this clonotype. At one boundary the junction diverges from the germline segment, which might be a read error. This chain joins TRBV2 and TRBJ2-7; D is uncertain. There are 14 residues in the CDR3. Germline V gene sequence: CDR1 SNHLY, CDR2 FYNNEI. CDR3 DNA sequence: TGTGCCGGCAGAGTAGAGGTGGACTCCTACGAGCAGTACTTC. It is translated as CAGRVEVDSYEQYF.

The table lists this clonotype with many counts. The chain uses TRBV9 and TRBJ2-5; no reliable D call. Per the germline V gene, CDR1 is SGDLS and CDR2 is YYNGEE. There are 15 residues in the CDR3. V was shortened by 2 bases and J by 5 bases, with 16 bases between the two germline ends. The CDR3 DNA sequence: TGTGCCAGCAGCGTCGTTGGAGACTTTCGCGAGACCCAGTACTTC. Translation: CASSVVGDFRETQYF.

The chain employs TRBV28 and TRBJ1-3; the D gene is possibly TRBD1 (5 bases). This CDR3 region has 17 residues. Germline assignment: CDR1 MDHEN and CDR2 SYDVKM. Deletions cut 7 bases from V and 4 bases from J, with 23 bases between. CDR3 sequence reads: CASTSMIQGSGGNTIYF. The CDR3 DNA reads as TGTGCCAGCACTTCCATGATCCAGGGCTCTGGCGGAAACACCATATATTTT. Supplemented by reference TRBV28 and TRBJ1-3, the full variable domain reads DVKVTQSSRYLVKRTGEKVFLECVQDMDHENMFWYRQDPGLGLRLIYFSYDVKMKEKGDIPEGYSVSREKKERFSLILESASTNQTSMYLCASTSMIQGSGGNTIYFGEGSWLTVV.

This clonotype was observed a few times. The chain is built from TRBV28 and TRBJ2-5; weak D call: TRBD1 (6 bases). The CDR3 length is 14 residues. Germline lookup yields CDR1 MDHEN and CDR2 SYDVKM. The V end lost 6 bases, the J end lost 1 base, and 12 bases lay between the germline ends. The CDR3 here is CASRDDRSQETQYF. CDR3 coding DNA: TGTGCCAGCAGGGACGACAGGAGCCAAGAGACCCAGTACTTC.

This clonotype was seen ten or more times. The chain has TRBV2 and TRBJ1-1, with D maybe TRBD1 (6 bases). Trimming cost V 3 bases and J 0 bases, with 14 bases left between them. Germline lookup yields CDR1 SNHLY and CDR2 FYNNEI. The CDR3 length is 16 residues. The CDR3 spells CASSDSGVTMNTEAFF. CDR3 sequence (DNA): TGTGCCAGCAGTGACTCAGGGGTCACCATGAACACTGAAGCTTTCTTT.

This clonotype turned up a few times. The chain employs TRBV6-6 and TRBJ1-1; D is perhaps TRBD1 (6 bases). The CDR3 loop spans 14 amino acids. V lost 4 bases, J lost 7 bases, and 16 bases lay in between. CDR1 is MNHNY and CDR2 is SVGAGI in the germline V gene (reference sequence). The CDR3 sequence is CASSSTAGAGEAFF. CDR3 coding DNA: TGTGCCAGCAGTTCCACCGCGGGGGCGGGTGAAGCTTTCTTT.

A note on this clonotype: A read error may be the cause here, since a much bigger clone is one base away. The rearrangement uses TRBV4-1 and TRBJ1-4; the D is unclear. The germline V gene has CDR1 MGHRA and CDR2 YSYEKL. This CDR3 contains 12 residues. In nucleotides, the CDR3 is TGCGCCAGCAGCCACAACAATGAAAAACGGTTTTTT. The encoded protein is CASSHNNEKRFF.

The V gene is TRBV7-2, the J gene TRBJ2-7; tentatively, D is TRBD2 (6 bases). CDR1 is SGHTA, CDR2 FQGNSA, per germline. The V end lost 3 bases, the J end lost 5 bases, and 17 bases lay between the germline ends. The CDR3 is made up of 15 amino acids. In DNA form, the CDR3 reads TGTGCCAGCAGCTTTCAATCCGGGAGAGTGGACGAGCAGTACTTC. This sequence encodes CASSFQSGRVDEQYF.

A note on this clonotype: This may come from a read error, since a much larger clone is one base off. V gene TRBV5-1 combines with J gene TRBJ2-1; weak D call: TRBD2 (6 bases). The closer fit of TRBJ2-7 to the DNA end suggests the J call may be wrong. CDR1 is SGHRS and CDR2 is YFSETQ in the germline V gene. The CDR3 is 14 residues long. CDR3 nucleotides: TGCGCCAGCAGCTTAGTAGTGGACTACAATGAGCAGTACTTC. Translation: CASSLVVDYNEQYF.

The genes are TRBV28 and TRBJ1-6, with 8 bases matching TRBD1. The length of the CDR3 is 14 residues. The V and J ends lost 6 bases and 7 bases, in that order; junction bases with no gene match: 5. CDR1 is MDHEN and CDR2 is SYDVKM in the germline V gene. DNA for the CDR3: TGTGCCAGCAGCCCCAGGGGGCCCAATTCACCCCTCCACTTT. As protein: CASSPRGPNSPLHF. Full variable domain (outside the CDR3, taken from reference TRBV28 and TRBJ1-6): DVKVTQSSRYLVKRTGEKVFLECVQDMDHENMFWYRQDPGLGLRLIYFSYDVKMKEKGDIPEGYSVSREKKERFSLILESASTNQTSMYLCASSPRGPNSPLHFGNGTRLTVT.